Presented here are 28 T cell receptor beta chains from one specimen sequenced in a study of cytomegalovirus exposure and HLA in healthy donors. The PCR was carried out with 60 Vbeta primers and 13 Jbeta primers. The data were produced by immunoSEQ multiplex PCR, yet TCRdb's version contains in-frame clones alone and is incomplete. This sample has about 150,000 clones, with about 75% found just once. The sequenced material came from PBMCs. These receptors originate from a young man in good health and CMV-seronegative.

This clone showed up just a few times. The J gene is TRBJ1-2, the V gene TRBV5-6, with D unclear. The length of the CDR3 is 13 residues. V was cut by 0 bases and J by 8 bases, with 11 bases left in between. CDR1 is SGHDT and CDR2 is YYEEEE in the germline V gene. As DNA, the CDR3 is TGTGCCAGCAGCTTGGAAAGGGAGAGAGGCTACACCTTC. Its protein product is CASSLERERGYTF.

This sequence joins TRBV6-4 and TRBJ2-1; 8 nucleotides match TRBD2. The germline V gene encodes CDR1 MRHNA and CDR2 SNTAGT. V lost 4 bases and J lost 6; bases outside the gene matches: 8. This CDR3 has 15 residues. The CDR3 DNA reads as TGTGCCAGCAGTGTGCTGGCGGGAGGACTCAATGAGCAGTTCTTC. It codes for CASSVLAGGLNEQFF.

The CDR3 region is CASSEVSRDEQFF. CDR3 coding DNA: TGTGCCAGCAGTGAAGTGTCGCGCGATGAGCAGTTCTTC. The J gene is TRBJ2-1, the V gene TRBV2; no clear D gene. The CDR3 contains 13 residues. V lost 1 base, J lost 8 bases, and 9 bases lay in between. Germline V lookup: CDR1 SNHLY, CDR2 FYNNEI.

J is TRBJ2-3 and V is TRBV28; D is perhaps TRBD1 (5 bases). Germline lookup yields CDR1 MDHEN and CDR2 SYDVKM. Trimming removed 1 base at V and 2 bases at J, with 10 bases between. The CDR3 contains 15 residues. The CDR3, as DNA: TGTGCCAGCAGTTTATTCCAGGGCTCCACAGATACGCAGTATTTT. The encoded protein is CASSLFQGSTDTQYF.

This clone was found a few times. The chain recombines TRBV7-2 with TRBJ1-2; D is undetermined. The CDR3 is made up of 14 amino acids. In germline, CDR1 is SGHTA, CDR2 FQGNSA. V lost 4 bases, J lost 7 bases, and 16 bases lay in between. CDR3 DNA: TGTGCCAGCAGCTCCTTAGGAGGAAGAAGTGGCTACACCTTC. Its protein is CASSSLGGRSGYTF.

The chain couples TRBV30 to TRBJ1-1; TRBD1 is a possible D gene (5 bases). Looked up from germline, CDR1 is GTSNPN and CDR2 is SVGIG (reference sequence). Trimming stripped 2 bases from V and 5 bases from J, with 12 bases between. This CDR3 comprises 13 residues. CDR3 sequence reads: CAWSRGPRTEAFF. As DNA, the CDR3 is TGTGCCTGGAGTAGGGGCCCGAGAACTGAAGCTTTCTTT.

This clone was counted once. The gene calls are TRBV6-5 and TRBJ2-5, with a tentative D call TRBD2 (7 bases). The end of the DNA fits TRBJ2-7 better, so the J call may be wrong. The CDR3 has 15 amino acids. Germline CDR1 MNHEY, CDR2 SVGAGI. CDR3 coding DNA: TGTGCCAGCAGTTACTCGAGGGGGAGGGCCAACGAGCAGTACTTC. As protein: CASSYSRGRANEQYF.

The chain employs TRBV6-5 and TRBJ1-5; D unclear. This CDR3 is built from 13 residues. Germline loops: CDR1 MNHEY, CDR2 SVGAGI. Trimming cost V 5 bases and J 3 bases, with 8 bases left between them. DNA for the CDR3: TGTGCCAGCAGTGGGCAGTTCAATCAGCCCCAGCATTTT. As protein: CASSGQFNQPQHF.

This clone showed up just once. CDR3 nucleotide sequence: TGCGCCAGCAGCCGACAGGGAAGCAATCAGCCCCAGCATTTT. Translation gives CASSRQGSNQPQHF. The chain recombines TRBV4-1 with TRBJ1-5; 7 positions match TRBD1. After removal of 4 bases from V and 1 base from J, the junction contained 1 base not matched to a gene. Germline CDR1 and CDR2: MGHRA and YSYEKL. CDR3 length: 14 residues.

This chain uses TRBV2 with TRBJ2-1; 7 bases agree with TRBD2. Per the germline V gene, CDR1 is SNHLY and CDR2 is FYNNEI. Unmatched junction bases numbered 6, after V lost 2 bases and J lost 5 bases. The CDR3 totals 15 residues. The CDR3, as DNA: TGTGCCAGCAGTGAACGGACTAGTACCCACAATGAGCAGTTCTTC. It encodes CASSERTSTHNEQFF. Together with reference TRBV2 and TRBJ2-1, the CDR3 gives the full variable domain: EPEVTQTPSHQVTQMGQEVILRCVPISNHLYFYWYRQILGQKVEFLVSFYNNEISEKSEIFDDQFSVERPDGSNFTLKIRSTKLEDSAMYFCASSERTSTHNEQFFGPGTRLTVL.

This chain joins TRBV28 and TRBJ1-3, with D possibly matching TRBD1 (6 bases). V lost 5 bases, J lost 6 bases, and 14 bases lay in between. Looked up from germline, CDR1 is MDHEN and CDR2 is SYDVKM. The CDR3 sequence is 14 residues long. This CDR3 is CASSRQATLNTIYF. DNA of the CDR3: TGTGCCAGCAGTCGACAGGCTACCCTAAACACCATATATTTT.

The chain employs TRBV11-2 and TRBJ2-7; TRBD2 matches at 7 bases. Per the germline V gene, CDR1 is SGHAT and CDR2 is FQNNGV. This CDR3 contains 14 residues. The V and J ends lost 4 bases and 0 bases, in that order; junction bases with no gene match: 3. The CDR3 nucleotides read TGTGCCAGCAGCTCCCAGCGGGACTCCTACGAGCAGTACTTC. This gives the protein CASSSQRDSYEQYF.

V gene TRBV10-1 combines with J gene TRBJ1-4, with D tentatively TRBD1 (6 bases). Per the germline V gene, CDR1 is WNHNN and CDR2 is SYGVQD (reference sequence). Between the trimmed V and J ends, which lost 2 bases and 8 bases, there was a span of 12 bases. The CDR3 spans 14 residues. CDR3 loop: CASSEGGESEKLFF. CDR3 nucleotide sequence: TGCGCCAGCAGTGAGGGGGGCGAAAGCGAAAAACTGTTTTTT.

The chain has TRBV5-8 and TRBJ1-6; 8 bases map to TRBD1. The CDR3 extends over 15 amino acids. Trimming took 4 bases from V and 6 from J; bases not matched to a gene: 6. Germline loops: CDR1 SGHTS, CDR2 YDEGEE. CDR3 residues: CASSPRQGRNSPLHF. The CDR3 DNA is TGTGCCAGCAGCCCCCGACAGGGGCGTAATTCACCCCTCCACTTT.

This chain joins TRBV30 and TRBJ1-4; D is undetermined. Germline V gene sequence: CDR1 GTSNPN, CDR2 SVGIG (reference sequence). The CDR3 is 15 residues long. The V gene lost 4 bases and the J gene lost 5 bases, with 17 bases spanning the gap. The CDR3 DNA follows: TGTGCCTGGACCCCAATGGAGTCCTCCAATGAAAAACTGTTTTTT. Amino acid sequence: CAWTPMESSNEKLFF.

The rearrangement uses TRBV28 and TRBJ1-1, with D maybe TRBD1 (5 bases). Germline V gives CDR1 MDHEN, CDR2 SYDVKM. The ends were cut back, 1 base at V and 10 bases at J, with 16 bases in the middle. CDR3 size: 14 residues. In DNA form, the CDR3 reads TGTGCCAGCAGTTTATTTTCAGGGCGGGGTAGAGCTTTCTTT. Translation gives CASSLFSGRGRAFF.

This sequence joins TRBV7-9 and TRBJ1-3; 8 positions match TRBD1. J gave up 2 bases and V 3 bases, and 0 bases lay outside the gene matches. CDR1 is SEHNR and CDR2 is FQNEAQ in the germline V gene (reference sequence). The CDR3 extends over 14 amino acids. The CDR3 loop is CASSLDRAGNTIYF. The DNA of the CDR3 is TGTGCCAGCAGCTTGGACAGGGCTGGAAACACCATATATTTT. Full variable domain (rest looked up from reference TRBV7-9 and TRBJ1-3): DTGVSQNPRHKITKRGQNVTFRCDPISEHNRLYWYRQTLGQGPEFLTYFQNEAQLEKSRLLSDRFSAERPKGSFSTLEIQRTEQGDSAMYLCASSLDRAGNTIYFGEGSWLTVV.

The chain has TRBV10-2 and TRBJ1-1; D is unclear. The V end lost 5 bases, the J end lost 11 bases, and 21 bases lay between the germline ends. The CDR3 runs 14 residues. Per germline, CDR1 WSHSY and CDR2 SAAADI. As DNA, the CDR3 is TGCGCCAGCAGTCGGGATCCGAACACTTTATGGGCTTTCTTT. This codes for CASSRDPNTLWAFF.

In this sample, this clone turned up a few times. The gene calls are TRBV7-8 and TRBJ2-7; 8 nucleotides line up with TRBD1. V dropped 5 bases and J dropped 6; count of bases not matched to a gene: 6. This CDR3 spans 13 amino acids. CDR1 SGHVS and CDR2 FQNEAQ come from the germline V gene. The CDR3 reads CASSARTGTEQYF. The CDR3 nucleotides are TGTGCCAGCAGCGCCCGGACAGGGACCGAGCAGTACTTC.

J is TRBJ2-7 and V is TRBV5-1, with TRBD2 identical over 11 bases. J lost 3 bases, V lost 0 bases, and 2 bases had no gene match. Germline loops: CDR1 SGHRS, CDR2 YFSETQ. The CDR3 has 15 residues. CDR3 bases: TGCGCCAGCAGCTTGGGGACTAGCGGGTTCTACGAGCAGTACTTC. Translated: CASSLGTSGFYEQYF.

The J gene is TRBJ1-5, the V gene TRBV10-3; unclear D gene. This CDR3 has 14 residues. V was cut by 2 bases and J by 5 bases, with 10 bases left in between. Germline CDR1 ENHRY, CDR2 SYGVKD. Here the CDR3 reads CAISEAELHQPQHF. DNA for the CDR3: TGTGCCATCAGTGAGGCCGAGTTGCATCAGCCCCAGCATTTT.

The CDR3 bases are TGTGCCAGTAGCCGAGGGGGGGCTTTGGACAAAAACATTCAGTACTTC. The encoded protein is CASSRGGALDKNIQYF. V is TRBV19 and J is TRBJ2-4, with D maybe TRBD2 (7 bases). Germline CDR1 LNHDA, CDR2 SQIVND (reference sequence). Trimming took off 6 bases at V and 3 bases at J, with 18 bases between the two ends. This CDR3 contains 16 residues.

In its sample, this clone was seen a few times. The chain carries TRBV2 and TRBJ1-3; D is undetermined. CDR3 length: 17 amino acids. V dropped 7 bases and J dropped 0 bases, with 19 bases sitting between them. Germline assignment: CDR1 SNHLY and CDR2 FYNNEI. In DNA form, the CDR3 reads TGTGCCAGCACCCCGACACCGTATTCGAGCTCTGGAAACACCATATATTTT. Encoded protein: CASTPTPYSSSGNTIYF. The full variable domain, rest sourced from reference TRBV2 and TRBJ1-3, is EPEVTQTPSHQVTQMGQEVILRCVPISNHLYFYWYRQILGQKVEFLVSFYNNEISEKSEIFDDQFSVERPDGSNFTLKIRSTKLEDSAMYFCASTPTPYSSSGNTIYFGEGSWLTVV.

This clone was seen only a few times. The sample carries other DNA sequences with the same CDR3. The chain recombines TRBV18 with TRBJ2-1, with 13 bases lining up with TRBD2. CDR1 is KGHSH, CDR2 LQKENI, per germline. The junction had 5 bases not matched to a gene; V was cut back by 6 bases and J by 6 bases. The CDR3 spans 15 residues. As DNA, the CDR3 is TGTGCCAGCTCCCCAACTAGCGGGGGGGCCAATGAGCAGTTCTTC. Its protein is CASSPTSGGANEQFF.

This clone occurred a few times. V usage is TRBV29-1 and J usage is TRBJ2-5; tentatively, D is TRBD1 (6 bases). Trimming pared 4 bases from V and 4 bases from J, leaving 16 bases between. The CDR3 has 14 residues. Per the germline V gene, CDR1 is SQVTM and CDR2 is ANQGSEA. In nucleotides, the CDR3 is TGCAGCGTTGTTATTTTTGGGGGCCGAGAGACCCAGTACTTC. The encoded protein is CSVVIFGGRETQYF.

The chain is built from TRBV2 and TRBJ1-2; possibly TRBD1 for D (6 bases). Trimming stripped 7 bases from V and 1 base from J, with 10 bases between. Germline CDR1 is SNHLY and CDR2 is FYNNEI. The CDR3 covers 13 residues. The CDR3 nucleotides read TGTGCCAGCACTTTGGACAGTAACTATGGCTACACCTTC. This encodes CASTLDSNYGYTF. The variable domain in full, with the rest retrieved from reference TRBV2 and TRBJ1-2, is EPEVTQTPSHQVTQMGQEVILRCVPISNHLYFYWYRQILGQKVEFLVSFYNNEISEKSEIFDDQFSVERPDGSNFTLKIRSTKLEDSAMYFCASTLDSNYGYTFGSGTRLTVV.

The V and J genes are TRBV4-2 and TRBJ2-1; 7 bases are shared with TRBD2. J gave up 2 bases and V 4 bases, and 17 bases lay outside the gene matches. CDR1 LGHNA and CDR2 YNFKEQ come from the germline V gene. The CDR3 loop spans 19 amino acids. This chain's CDR3 is CASSPNPASGDSTYNEQFF. Here the CDR3 DNA reads TGTGCCAGCAGCCCCAACCCGGCTAGCGGAGACTCTACCTACAATGAGCAGTTCTTC.

V and J are TRBV19 and TRBJ2-1; a possible D gene is TRBD2 (6 bases). Looked up from germline, CDR1 is LNHDA and CDR2 is SQIVND (reference sequence). The V end was cut by 4 bases, the J end by 3 bases, with 13 bases between. The CDR3 length is 15 residues. CDR3 nucleotide sequence: TGTGCCAGTAGTAGACCGATCGGGGGCTACAATGAGCAGTTCTTC. Translated: CASSRPIGGYNEQFF. Full variable domain (missing parts from reference TRBV19 and TRBJ2-1): DGGITQSPKYLFRKEGQNVTLSCEQNLNHDAMYWYRQDPGQGLRLIYYSQIVNDFQKGDIAEGYSVSREKKESFPLTVTSAQKNPTAFYLCASSRPIGGYNEQFFGPGTRLTVL.